One sample yielded the 3 T cell receptor beta chains listed below, sequenced in a study of shared clonotypes between healthy human individuals. Only in-frame clones appear in the TCRdb table, and some are missing; sequencing was by immunoSEQ multiplex PCR. This sample has a few hundred thousand clones, with around 86% found just once. The sample was memory CD8+ T cells sorted from blood. Noted subset: CD45RO+ cells pooled with CCR7-negative TemRA cells. All receptors come from a young man in good health.

V is TRBV6-1 and J is TRBJ2-1; no clear D gene. Germline loops: CDR1 MNHNS, CDR2 SASEGT. Trimming took 3 bases from V and 8 from J, leaving 20 bases between them. This CDR3 comprises 16 residues. The CDR3 DNA follows: TGTGCCAGCAGTGAGCTCTCAGAATCTCCTTACCATGAGCAGTTCTTC. This translates into CASSELSESPYHEQFF.

The V and J genes are TRBV6-1 and TRBJ1-6; D is unresolved. The CDR3 consists of 15 residues. V was shortened by 7 bases and J by 3 bases, with 13 bases between the two germline ends. Germline-derived CDR1 and CDR2 are MNHNS and SASEGT. The CDR3 sequence is CASTGAPGYNSPLHF. In nucleotides, the CDR3 is TGTGCCAGCACCGGTGCCCCAGGCTATAATTCACCCCTCCACTTT.

As regards this clone: The junction does not match germline at one end; this may be a read error. The V call is TRBV28, the J call TRBJ1-2; the D is unclear. This CDR3 is built from 11 residues. Per germline, CDR1 MDHEN and CDR2 SYDVKM. The CDR3 DNA sequence: TGTGCCAGCAGTTTGGGTCGACGGACGGCCTTC. It is translated as CASSLGRRTAF.